The TCR beta chain described here comes from a study of cytotoxic CD8 clonotypes in ibrutinib-treated CLL. Sequenced by immunoSEQ multiplex PCR; TCRdb stores in-frame clones only, minus some. The sample includes some 200,000 clones, approximately 75% of them seen just once. The sample holds a few counts of this clone. The CDR3 is 14 residues long. Looked up from germline, CDR1 is SGHRS and CDR2 is YFSETQ. The V and J ends lost 0 bases and 0 bases respectively, with 3 bases between them. The material sequenced was PBMCs, taken after 12 months of ibrutinib treatment. The clonotype comes from a human donor with chronic lymphocytic leukemia. This sequence joins TRBV5-1 and TRBJ1-4; D unclear. The CDR3 DNA is TGCGCCAGCAGCTTGGGGACAACTAATGAAAAACTGTTTTTT. Translation gives CASSLGTTNEKLFF.